A selection of T cell receptor beta chains follows, all from one sample in a study of blood T cells in healthy people across ages. One entry per CDR3 protein results from TCRdb running MiXCR on the 5' RACE reads. Altogether approximately 800,000 distinct CDR3 sequences are present, 45% to 70% being singletons, with the ten largest covering approximately 24%. Sequencing input: blood. The receptors originated from a man in his forties in good health. Each CDR3 is given with its conserved first and last residue. Each record gives: J gene, V gene, clone size, D gene, CDR3 DNA, CDR3 protein. A D gene is named only where the DNA matches it firmly. Rows may omit the clone size; those that give it use once, few, many or a size class.

J gene: TRBJ2-1; V gene: TRBV4-2; clone size: -; D gene: -; CDR3 DNA: TGTGCCAGCAGCCAAGAACAGGGCGGTGAGCAGTTCTTC; CDR3 protein: CASSQEQGGEQFF
J gene: TRBJ2-3; V gene: TRBV14; clone size: once; D gene: TRBD2; CDR3 DNA: TGTGCCAGCAGCCCGATAGCGGGAGCGTTAGATACGCAGTATTTT; CDR3 protein: CASSPIAGALDTQYF
J gene: TRBJ1-2; V gene: TRBV27; clone size: -; D gene: TRBD1; CDR3 DNA: TGTGCCAGCAGCAGGGGGGACTATGACTACACCTTC; CDR3 protein: CASSRGDYDYTF
J gene: TRBJ2-3; V gene: TRBV20-1; clone size: -; D gene: -; CDR3 DNA: TGCAGTGCTAGAAGTGCCGGCGATACGCAGTATTTT; CDR3 protein: CSARSAGDTQYF
J gene: TRBJ2-1; V gene: TRBV12-5; clone size: -; D gene: TRBD2; CDR3 DNA: TGTGCTAGTGGTGATAGCGGGTCCTACAATGAGCAGTTCTTC; CDR3 protein: CASGDSGSYNEQFF
J gene: TRBJ1-2; V gene: TRBV5-1; clone size: -; D gene: -; CDR3 DNA: TGCGCCAGCAGCCTGGACGGTGTTGACTATGGCTACACCTTC; CDR3 protein: CASSLDGVDYGYTF
J gene: TRBJ2-4; V gene: TRBV9; clone size: -; D gene: TRBD2; CDR3 DNA: TGTGCCAGCAGCGTAGGAACTGCGACTAGCGGGTTGAAGCAGTACTTC; CDR3 protein: CASSVGTATSGLKQYF
J gene: TRBJ2-5; V gene: TRBV29-1; clone size: many; D gene: -; CDR3 DNA: TGCAGCGTTGAGGGTAGGACAGCTGGGACCCAGTACTTC; CDR3 protein: CSVEGRTAGTQYF
J gene: TRBJ2-5; V gene: TRBV2; clone size: -; D gene: -; CDR3 DNA: TGTGCCAGCAGTGAAGCCATCCGGGGGCCTCGAGGGACCCAGTACTTC; CDR3 protein: CASSEAIRGPRGTQYF
J gene: TRBJ2-4; V gene: TRBV5-1; clone size: -; D gene: TRBD1; CDR3 DNA: TGCGCCAGCAGCTCAGACAGGGGGTCGACAGCCAAAAACATTCAGTACTTC; CDR3 protein: CASSSDRGSTAKNIQYF
J gene: TRBJ1-5; V gene: TRBV5-1; clone size: -; D gene: TRBD1; CDR3 DNA: TGCGCCAGCAGCTTCGAAACAGGGGGCGATCAGCCCCAGCATTTT; CDR3 protein: CASSFETGGDQPQHF
J gene: TRBJ2-1; V gene: TRBV5-6; clone size: few; D gene: TRBD1; CDR3 DNA: TGTGCCAGCAGCTCCAACAGGGGGATTTTCAATGAGCAGTTCTTC; CDR3 protein: CASSSNRGIFNEQFF
J gene: TRBJ2-5; V gene: TRBV5-6; clone size: -; D gene: -; CDR3 DNA: TGTGCCAGCAGTTGGGGACACTTACAAGAGACCCAGTACTTC; CDR3 protein: CASSWGHLQETQYF
J gene: TRBJ1-5; V gene: TRBV29-1; clone size: -; D gene: -; CDR3 DNA: TGCAGCTCTCGGGGTCGCAATCAGCCCCAGCATTTT; CDR3 protein: CSSRGRNQPQHF
J gene: TRBJ1-1; V gene: TRBV14; clone size: once; D gene: -; CDR3 DNA: TGTGCCAGCAGTCTATACGGGGCTAGGGTGGCTTTCTTT; CDR3 protein: CASSLYGARVAFF
J gene: TRBJ2-6; V gene: TRBV20-1; clone size: -; D gene: TRBD1; CDR3 DNA: TGCAGTGCCTGGACAGGATCTGGGGCCAACGTCCTGACTTTC; CDR3 protein: CSAWTGSGANVLTF
J gene: TRBJ2-5; V gene: TRBV7-2; clone size: -; D gene: -; CDR3 DNA: TGTGCCAGCAGACGGGACGGCTGGACCCAGTACTTC; CDR3 protein: CASRRDGWTQYF
J gene: TRBJ2-7; V gene: TRBV29-1; clone size: -; D gene: TRBD1; CDR3 DNA: TGCAGCGCCACGACAGGGTTCTCCTACGAGCAGTACTTC; CDR3 protein: CSATTGFSYEQYF
J gene: TRBJ2-2; V gene: TRBV11-2; clone size: -; D gene: -; CDR3 DNA: TGTGCCAGCAGCTTGCGGTGGAGGGAGCTGTTTTTT; CDR3 protein: CASSLRWRELFF
J gene: TRBJ2-1; V gene: TRBV7-3; clone size: -; D gene: TRBD2; CDR3 DNA: TGTGCCAGCAGCTCCCAACCGGGACTATCCTACAATGAGCAGTTCTTC; CDR3 protein: CASSSQPGLSYNEQFF
J gene: TRBJ1-2; V gene: TRBV28; clone size: -; D gene: -; CDR3 DNA: TGTGCCAGCAGTTCAAGGGGAAGGGCCGTAGACTTCTATGGCTACACCTTC; CDR3 protein: CASSSRGRAVDFYGYTF
J gene: TRBJ1-4; V gene: TRBV20-1; clone size: few; D gene: -; CDR3 DNA: TGCAGTGCTAAATCCTCGAATGAAAAACTGTTTTTT; CDR3 protein: CSAKSSNEKLFF
J gene: TRBJ1-1; V gene: TRBV7-9; clone size: -; D gene: -; CDR3 DNA: TGTGCCAGCAGCCTCGAACGCGTTAGGATTAACACTGAAGCTTTCTTT; CDR3 protein: CASSLERVRINTEAFF
J gene: TRBJ2-7; V gene: TRBV14; clone size: few; D gene: -; CDR3 DNA: TGTGCCAGCAGCCTTAAGGCTCCGGTGGGGGGCTCCGAGCAGTACTTC; CDR3 protein: CASSLKAPVGGSEQYF
J gene: TRBJ2-7; V gene: TRBV29-1; clone size: -; D gene: -; CDR3 DNA: TGCAGCGCTCGAGCAGGGAGATCATCCTACGAGCAGTACTTC; CDR3 protein: CSARAGRSSYEQYF
J gene: TRBJ2-3; V gene: TRBV14; clone size: few; D gene: TRBD2; CDR3 DNA: TGTGCCAGCAGCCCGAGCGGCCCCTCACTAGCGGGGGGGATATTTTACACAGATACGCAGTATTTT; CDR3 protein: CASSPSGPSLAGGIFYTDTQYF
J gene: TRBJ2-5; V gene: TRBV10-3; clone size: -; D gene: -; CDR3 DNA: TGTGCCATCAGTGGGGGACTTGATGAGACCCAGTACTTC; CDR3 protein: CAISGGLDETQYF
J gene: TRBJ2-7; V gene: TRBV4-1; clone size: few; D gene: -; CDR3 DNA: TGCGCCAGCAGCCGACCGTCGGGACGGTTTTACGAGCAGTACTTC; CDR3 protein: CASSRPSGRFYEQYF
J gene: TRBJ1-5; V gene: TRBV29-1; clone size: -; D gene: -; CDR3 DNA: TGCAGCGTTGAAGTGGGGGCAGGTCAGCCCCAGCATTTT; CDR3 protein: CSVEVGAGQPQHF
J gene: TRBJ1-1; V gene: TRBV7-2; clone size: -; D gene: TRBD1; CDR3 DNA: TGTGCCCGCAGCTCCAAAAAGACAGGGTTGCTCACTGAAGCTTTCTTT; CDR3 protein: CARSSKKTGLLTEAFF
J gene: TRBJ1-6; V gene: TRBV7-2; clone size: -; D gene: TRBD1; CDR3 DNA: TGTGCCAGCAGAATCGTTACAGGGGATAATTCACCCCTCCACTTT; CDR3 protein: CASRIVTGDNSPLHF
J gene: TRBJ1-2; V gene: TRBV4-1; clone size: -; D gene: -; CDR3 DNA: TGCGCCAGCAGCCTACCCGTTGGGCATGGCTACACCTTC; CDR3 protein: CASSLPVGHGYTF
J gene: TRBJ2-7; V gene: TRBV3-1; clone size: -; D gene: -; CDR3 DNA: TGTGCCAGCAGCCAATTTGGGGACGAGCAGTACTTC; CDR3 protein: CASSQFGDEQYF
J gene: TRBJ1-2; V gene: TRBV27; clone size: -; D gene: TRBD1; CDR3 DNA: TGTGCCAGCAGCCGGTTTGAGGGGGCGCGAGGCTACACCTTC; CDR3 protein: CASSRFEGARGYTF
J gene: TRBJ1-2; V gene: TRBV29-1; clone size: -; D gene: -; CDR3 DNA: TGCAGCGTTGGGGACGTCAACAGATACCACTATGGCTACACCTTC; CDR3 protein: CSVGDVNRYHYGYTF
J gene: TRBJ2-5; V gene: TRBV5-1; clone size: few; D gene: -; CDR3 DNA: TGCGCCAGCAGCTTGGGCCCCCCCGGCGGGCAGGGGATTGAGACCCAGTACTTC; CDR3 protein: CASSLGPPGGQGIETQYF
J gene: TRBJ1-6; V gene: TRBV20-1; clone size: -; D gene: -; CDR3 DNA: TGCAGTGCTAGTCGTGATTCGTCGGGTTCACCCCTCCACTTT; CDR3 protein: CSASRDSSGSPLHF
J gene: TRBJ2-1; V gene: TRBV7-2; clone size: -; D gene: -; CDR3 DNA: TGTGCCAGCAGCCAGACACCGGGACGAGCCTACAATGAGCAGTTCTTC; CDR3 protein: CASSQTPGRAYNEQFF
J gene: TRBJ2-1; V gene: TRBV15; clone size: few; D gene: -; CDR3 DNA: TGTGCCACCAGCATGGGCTCCTACAATGAGCAGTTCTTC; CDR3 protein: CATSMGSYNEQFF
J gene: TRBJ1-4; V gene: TRBV27; clone size: -; D gene: -; CDR3 DNA: TGTGCCAGCAGGAGGACTTCTGAAAAACTGTTTTTT; CDR3 protein: CASRRTSEKLFF
J gene: TRBJ2-7; V gene: TRBV7-2; clone size: -; D gene: -; CDR3 DNA: TGTGCCAGCAGCTTATCATCTCGGCCGTACGAGCAGTACTTC; CDR3 protein: CASSLSSRPYEQYF
J gene: TRBJ1-2; V gene: TRBV6-1; clone size: -; D gene: TRBD1; CDR3 DNA: TGTGCCAGCAGTGACCCACGGCGGACAGGGACCTATGGCTACACCTTC; CDR3 protein: CASSDPRRTGTYGYTF
J gene: TRBJ2-1; V gene: TRBV20-1; clone size: -; D gene: -; CDR3 DNA: TGCAGTGCTATTAATTACGATGAGCAGTTCTTC; CDR3 protein: CSAINYDEQFF
J gene: TRBJ1-2; V gene: TRBV7-9; clone size: -; D gene: -; CDR3 DNA: TGTGCCAGCAGCCTCCCTGACTCCACTCGCCGAGCTAACTATGGCTACACCTTC; CDR3 protein: CASSLPDSTRRANYGYTF
J gene: TRBJ2-7; V gene: TRBV7-9; clone size: -; D gene: TRBD1; CDR3 DNA: TGTGCCAGCAGCACCCCCGGGACAGCGCTTTCCGAGCAGTACTTC; CDR3 protein: CASSTPGTALSEQYF
J gene: TRBJ1-2; V gene: TRBV20-1; clone size: -; D gene: -; CDR3 DNA: TGCAGTGCTAGGCCTCAGGGACCTAACTATGGCTACACCTTC; CDR3 protein: CSARPQGPNYGYTF
J gene: TRBJ2-3; V gene: TRBV25-1; clone size: -; D gene: TRBD2; CDR3 DNA: TGTGCCAGCAGTGCCTTCCGTAGCGGGGGGGCCACCGATACGCAGTATTTT; CDR3 protein: CASSAFRSGGATDTQYF
J gene: TRBJ2-2; V gene: TRBV6-5; clone size: -; D gene: TRBD1; CDR3 DNA: TGTGCCAGCAGCAAGGGACAGGGGAGGGCCGGGGAGCTGTTTTTT; CDR3 protein: CASSKGQGRAGELFF
J gene: TRBJ2-1; V gene: TRBV7-2; clone size: few; D gene: -; CDR3 DNA: TGTGCCAGCAGCCCTTCTGGCTCCCGGTCCTACAATGAGCAGTTCTTC; CDR3 protein: CASSPSGSRSYNEQFF
J gene: TRBJ1-1; V gene: TRBV7-2; clone size: -; D gene: -; CDR3 DNA: TGTGCCAGCACTCGGGCGGTTAGCACTGAAGCTTTCTTT; CDR3 protein: CASTRAVSTEAFF
J gene: TRBJ1-2; V gene: TRBV7-2; clone size: -; D gene: -; CDR3 DNA: TGTGCCAGCAGCACTGGGACACCCGACTATGGCTACACCTTC; CDR3 protein: CASSTGTPDYGYTF
J gene: TRBJ2-7; V gene: TRBV28; clone size: once; D gene: -; CDR3 DNA: TGTGCCAGCAGTCCAACCACCGGGACACAACTGCCCAGTCACGAGCAGTACTTC; CDR3 protein: CASSPTTGTQLPSHEQYF
J gene: TRBJ1-1; V gene: TRBV20-1; clone size: -; D gene: -; CDR3 DNA: TGCAGCGTCTCTCCCCTGGCTGGCGCTGAAGCTTTCTTT; CDR3 protein: CSVSPLAGAEAFF
J gene: TRBJ2-4; V gene: TRBV7-9; clone size: few; D gene: TRBD1; CDR3 DNA: TGTGCCAGCAGCTTGGGGGGACAGGGAGCCAAAAACATTCAGTACTTC; CDR3 protein: CASSLGGQGAKNIQYF
J gene: TRBJ2-7; V gene: TRBV20-1; clone size: -; D gene: TRBD1; CDR3 DNA: TGCAGTGCTGGTCCGAGACAGGGCCTCTCCTACGAGCAGTACTTC; CDR3 protein: CSAGPRQGLSYEQYF